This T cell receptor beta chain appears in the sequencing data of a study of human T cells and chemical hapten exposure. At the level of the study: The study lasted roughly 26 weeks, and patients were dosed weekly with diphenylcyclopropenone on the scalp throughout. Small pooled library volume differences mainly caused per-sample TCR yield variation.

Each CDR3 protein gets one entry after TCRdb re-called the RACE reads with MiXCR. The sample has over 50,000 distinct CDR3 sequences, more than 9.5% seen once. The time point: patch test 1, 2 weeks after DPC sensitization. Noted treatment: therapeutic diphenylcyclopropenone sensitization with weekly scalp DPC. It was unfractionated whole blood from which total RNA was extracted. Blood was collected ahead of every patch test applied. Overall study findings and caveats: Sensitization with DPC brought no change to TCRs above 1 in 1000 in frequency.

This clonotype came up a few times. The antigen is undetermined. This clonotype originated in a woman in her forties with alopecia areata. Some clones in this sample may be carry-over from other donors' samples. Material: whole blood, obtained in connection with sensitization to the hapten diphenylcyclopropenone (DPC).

CDR3 amino acids: CASSPPGTAPSEETQYF. In DNA form, the CDR3 reads TGTGCCAGCTCACCCCCGGGGACAGCCCCTTCAGAAGAGACCCAGTACTTC. The V call is TRBV18, the J call TRBJ2-5; the match to TRBD1 covers 7 bases. The CDR3 loop spans 17 amino acids. Germline loops: CDR1 KGHSH, CDR2 LQKENI. Trimming took 3 bases from V and 3 from J; bases not matched to a gene: 13.